This is a list of T cell receptor beta chains from one sample in a study of blood T cell repertoires in COVID-19. The method was immunoSEQ multiplex PCR; TCRdb's version includes in-frame clones alone and lacks a portion of them. The sample includes some 240,000 clones, around nine tenths of them seen just once. The specimen was peripheral blood. The receptors derive from a woman in her sixties or seventies with COVID-19, enrolled during active disease. CDR3s include the opening cysteine and the closing phenylalanine or tryptophan. The D gene is left open where the match is weak. The size entry is marked missing in some rows and otherwise reads once, few, many or a size class.

v_gene: TRBV5-6; d_gene: TRBD2; j_gene: TRBJ2-5; abundance: NA; CDR3nt: TGTGCCAGCAGCTTGGACATGGGAGGGGAGACCCAGTACTTC; CDR3aa: CASSLDMGGETQYF
v_gene: TRBV11-2; d_gene: TRBD1; j_gene: TRBJ2-5; abundance: NA; CDR3nt: TGTGCCAGCAGCCTGGGACAGGGATCCCAATACCTCCAAGAGACCCAGTACTTC; CDR3aa: CASSLGQGSQYLQETQYF
v_gene: TRBV18; d_gene: TRBD1; j_gene: TRBJ1-1; abundance: NA; CDR3nt: TGTGCCAGCTCACCGGGACAGGCGAGGAACACTGAAGCTTTCTTT; CDR3aa: CASSPGQARNTEAFF
v_gene: TRBV27; d_gene: NA; j_gene: TRBJ1-6; abundance: NA; CDR3nt: TGTGCCAGCAATGACCAAGACAGGCCCTATAATTCACCCCTCCACTTT; CDR3aa: CASNDQDRPYNSPLHF
v_gene: TRBV5-1; d_gene: NA; j_gene: TRBJ2-1; abundance: NA; CDR3nt: TGCGCCAGCAGCTTCACAGGGAGCGGATACAATGAGCAGTTCTTC; CDR3aa: CASSFTGSGYNEQFF
v_gene: TRBV27; d_gene: TRBD1; j_gene: TRBJ2-4; abundance: NA; CDR3nt: TGTGCCAGCAGTTTGGGCCGCAGGGGGGCCAAAAACATTCAGTACTTC; CDR3aa: CASSLGRRGAKNIQYF
v_gene: TRBV4-3; d_gene: NA; j_gene: TRBJ1-1; abundance: NA; CDR3nt: TGCGCCAGCAGCCAAGGGGTGCGGCCGAACACTGAAGCTTTCTTT; CDR3aa: CASSQGVRPNTEAFF
v_gene: TRBV4-1; d_gene: TRBD2; j_gene: TRBJ2-1; abundance: NA; CDR3nt: TGCGCCAGCAGCCGCCTATGGACTAGCGAGTACAACAATGAGCAGTTCTTC; CDR3aa: CASSRLWTSEYNNEQFF
v_gene: TRBV4-1; d_gene: TRBD2; j_gene: TRBJ2-4; abundance: NA; CDR3nt: TGCGCCAGCAGCCAAAACCTAGCGGGAGAAAACATTCAGTACTTC; CDR3aa: CASSQNLAGENIQYF
v_gene: TRBV4-1; d_gene: NA; j_gene: TRBJ2-1; abundance: NA; CDR3nt: TGCGCCAGCAGCCTCAGGGGTAATGAGCAGTTCTTC; CDR3aa: CASSLRGNEQFF
v_gene: TRBV27; d_gene: TRBD1; j_gene: TRBJ1-6; abundance: NA; CDR3nt: TGTGCCAGCAGCTTCAACAGGGGACCAGGGGGACGGGCTAATTCACCCCTCCACTTT; CDR3aa: CASSFNRGPGGRANSPLHF
v_gene: TRBV30; d_gene: NA; j_gene: TRBJ1-3; abundance: NA; CDR3nt: TGTGCCTGGAGTACGAGGGCCCCACCGGGAAACACCATATATTTT; CDR3aa: CAWSTRAPPGNTIYF
v_gene: TRBV21-1; d_gene: NA; j_gene: TRBJ1-1; abundance: NA; CDR3nt: TGTGCCAGCGGGCAGGGGGCGCGGACTGAAGCTTTCTTT; CDR3aa: CASGQGARTEAFF
v_gene: TRBV10-3; d_gene: TRBD2; j_gene: TRBJ2-7; abundance: NA; CDR3nt: TGTGCCATCAGTGACTCGGCGGGAGGGGACTACGAGCAGTACTTC; CDR3aa: CAISDSAGGDYEQYF
v_gene: TRBV19; d_gene: TRBD2; j_gene: TRBJ2-7; abundance: NA; CDR3nt: TGTGCCAGTAGTCCTGTACTAGCGCCCGACGAGCAGTACTTC; CDR3aa: CASSPVLAPDEQYF
v_gene: TRBV30; d_gene: TRBD1; j_gene: TRBJ1-1; abundance: NA; CDR3nt: TGTGCCTTGGGACAGGCAGGTGAAGCTTTCTTT; CDR3aa: CALGQAGEAFF
v_gene: TRBV28; d_gene: TRBD1; j_gene: TRBJ2-5; abundance: once; CDR3nt: TGTGCCAGCTTAACACAGGGGCAAGAGACCCAGTACTTC; CDR3aa: CASLTQGQETQYF
v_gene: TRBV7-2; d_gene: TRBD2; j_gene: TRBJ2-5; abundance: once; CDR3nt: TGTGCCAGCAGCCAAGGGACTATTCAAGAGACCCAGTACTTC; CDR3aa: CASSQGTIQETQYF
v_gene: TRBV4-2; d_gene: NA; j_gene: TRBJ1-1; abundance: NA; CDR3nt: TGTGCCAGCAGCCAAGATACAGGCACCGACACTGAAGCTTTCTTT; CDR3aa: CASSQDTGTDTEAFF
v_gene: TRBV5-5; d_gene: NA; j_gene: TRBJ1-1; abundance: NA; CDR3nt: TGTGCCAGCAGCTTGGATGGCAGGAACACTGAAGCTTTCTTT; CDR3aa: CASSLDGRNTEAFF
v_gene: TRBV2; d_gene: NA; j_gene: TRBJ2-5; abundance: once; CDR3nt: TGTGCCAGCAGTGATCGGGGACAACTACAAGAGACCCAGTACTTC; CDR3aa: CASSDRGQLQETQYF
v_gene: TRBV28; d_gene: TRBD2; j_gene: TRBJ2-1; abundance: NA; CDR3nt: TGTGCCAGCAGTTTTTGGTTTAGCGGGAGACCCATAAGCTCCTACAATGAGCAGTTCTTC; CDR3aa: CASSFWFSGRPISSYNEQFF
v_gene: TRBV3-1/TRBV3-2; d_gene: NA; j_gene: TRBJ2-1; abundance: NA; CDR3nt: TGTGCCAGCAGCCGTTCTAGGGGCCGAAAGTTCTTC; CDR3aa: CASSRSRGRKFF
v_gene: TRBV27; d_gene: NA; j_gene: TRBJ2-7; abundance: NA; CDR3nt: TGTGTCACAGGACGCTACGAGCAGTACTTC; CDR3aa: CVTGRYEQYF
v_gene: TRBV19; d_gene: NA; j_gene: TRBJ2-1; abundance: NA; CDR3nt: TGTGCCAGTAGTAGAGGTAGCGAGAATGAGCAGTTCTTC; CDR3aa: CASSRGSENEQFF
v_gene: TRBV6-6; d_gene: NA; j_gene: TRBJ1-5; abundance: NA; CDR3nt: TGTGCCAGCAGATCGGGAGGGAGCAATCAGCCCCAGCATTTT; CDR3aa: CASRSGGSNQPQHF
v_gene: TRBV10-3; d_gene: TRBD1; j_gene: TRBJ2-3; abundance: NA; CDR3nt: TGTGCCATCAGCGACAGGGTCATGGCAGATACGCAGTATTTT; CDR3aa: CAISDRVMADTQYF
v_gene: TRBV12-5; d_gene: TRBD2; j_gene: TRBJ2-1; abundance: NA; CDR3nt: TGTGCTAGTGCCCGAAGCGGGAGCAACAATGAGCAGTTCTTC; CDR3aa: CASARSGSNNEQFF